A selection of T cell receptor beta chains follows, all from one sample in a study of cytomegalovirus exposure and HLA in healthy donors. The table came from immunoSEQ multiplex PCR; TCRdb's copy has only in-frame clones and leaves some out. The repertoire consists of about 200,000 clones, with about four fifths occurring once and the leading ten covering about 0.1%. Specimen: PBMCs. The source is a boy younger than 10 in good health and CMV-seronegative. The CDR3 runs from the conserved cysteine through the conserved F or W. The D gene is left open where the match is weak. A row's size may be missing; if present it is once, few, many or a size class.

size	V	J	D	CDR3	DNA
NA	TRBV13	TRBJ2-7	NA	CASSLEGGGSYEQYF	TGTGCCAGCAGCTTGGAGGGAGGGGGATCCTACGAGCAGTACTTC
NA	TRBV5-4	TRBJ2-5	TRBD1	CASSLRTGTETQYF	TGTGCCAGCAGCTTGCGGACAGGGACGGAGACCCAGTACTTC
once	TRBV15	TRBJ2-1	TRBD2	CATAERGVYNEQFF	TGTGCCACCGCTGAGCGGGGGGTATACAATGAGCAGTTCTTC
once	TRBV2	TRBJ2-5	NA	CASSEGSLQETQYF	TGTGCCAGCAGTGAAGGCAGTCTCCAAGAGACCCAGTACTTC
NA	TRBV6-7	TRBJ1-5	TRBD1	CASSPDRARQPQHF	TGTGCCAGCAGTCCAGACAGGGCGCGTCAGCCCCAGCATTTT
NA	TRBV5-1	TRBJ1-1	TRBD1	CASGTGQGGEAFF	TGCGCCAGCGGGACAGGCCAGGGGGGAGAAGCTTTCTTT
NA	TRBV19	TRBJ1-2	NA	CASKDRRLNGYTF	TGTGCCAGTAAAGACAGACGACTTAATGGCTACACCTTC
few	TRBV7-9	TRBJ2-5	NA	CASSFPGQGGETQYF	TGTGCCAGCAGCTTCCCTGGTCAGGGGGGAGAGACCCAGTACTTC
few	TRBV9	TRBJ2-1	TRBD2	CASSVDQRGSYNEQFF	TGTGCCAGCAGCGTAGATCAGCGGGGATCCTACAATGAGCAGTTCTTC
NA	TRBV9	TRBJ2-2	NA	CASSVAGTGELFF	TGTGCCAGCAGCGTAGCAGGGACCGGGGAGCTGTTTTTT
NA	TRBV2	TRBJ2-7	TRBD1	CASSYRQGMSYEQYF	TGTGCCAGCAGTTACAGACAGGGTATGTCCTACGAGCAGTACTTC
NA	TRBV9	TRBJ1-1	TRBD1	CASTLIQGDWPKAFF	TGTGCCAGCACCTTAATCCAGGGGGACTGGCCTAAGGCTTTCTTT
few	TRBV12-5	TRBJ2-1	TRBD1	CASGPGQVGNEQFF	TGTGCTAGTGGCCCGGGACAGGTGGGAAATGAGCAGTTCTTC
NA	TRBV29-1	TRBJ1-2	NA	CSVEGFVARGLHYGYTF	TGCAGCGTTGAAGGGTTCGTGGCCAGGGGTCTCCACTATGGCTACACCTTC
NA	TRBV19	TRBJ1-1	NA	CASSIRGVMNTEAFF	TGTGCCAGTAGTATCAGGGGCGTGATGAACACTGAAGCTTTCTTT
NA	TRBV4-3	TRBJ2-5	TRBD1	CASSGSTGVGETQYF	TGCGCCAGCAGCGGATCTACAGGGGTGGGGGAGACCCAGTACTTC
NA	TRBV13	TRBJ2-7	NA	CASSLKGDAYEQYF	TGTGCCAGCAGCTTGAAGGGGGACGCCTACGAGCAGTACTTC
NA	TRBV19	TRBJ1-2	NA	CASREKTNYGYTF	TGTGCCAGTAGGGAGAAAACTAACTATGGCTACACCTTC
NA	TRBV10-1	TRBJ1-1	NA	CASSESLSYTQGGNTEAFF	TGCGCCAGCAGTGAGTCTCTAAGCTATACACAGGGTGGCAACACTGAAGCTTTCTTT
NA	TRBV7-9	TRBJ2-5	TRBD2	CASSTRSGNLFVQYF	TGTGCCAGCAGCACCAGAAGCGGGAACCTGTTTGTCCAGTACTTC
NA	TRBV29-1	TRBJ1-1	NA	CSVSGFITEAFF	TGCAGCGTATCAGGGTTTATCACTGAAGCTTTCTTT
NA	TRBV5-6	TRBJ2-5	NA	CASSFRGVGAEETQYF	TGTGCCAGCAGCTTTCGCGGTGTAGGGGCCGAAGAGACCCAGTACTTC
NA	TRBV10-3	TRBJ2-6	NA	CAIRTSGANVLTF	TGTGCCATCAGGACATCCGGGGCCAACGTCCTGACTTTC
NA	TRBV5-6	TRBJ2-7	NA	CASSYRVGIREQYF	TGTGCCAGCAGCTACAGGGTAGGGATCCGCGAGCAGTACTTC